This TCR beta chain appears in the sequencing data of a study of CD8 T cells in Susac syndrome. Healthy donors constituted the control group, matched for age and sex. The RNA, roughly 0.45 to 1 ug, was put through reverse transcription using random hexamers. It was immunoSEQ multiplex PCR that amplified TCR beta CDR3 across 54 Vbeta and 13 Jbeta. One entry per CDR3 protein, called by TCRdb with MiXCR from the immunoSEQ multiplex PCR reads. The sample consists of tens of thousands of distinct CDR3 sequences, 80% to 95% of them appearing once. The receptor comes from a human donor in good health. The sample consisted of CD8+ T cells from PBMCs.

The CDR3 DNA reads TGCGCCAGCAGCCAATTACAGGGCAACACCGGGGAGCTGTTTTTT. As protein: CASSQLQGNTGELFF. The chain carries TRBV4-1 and TRBJ2-2, with a tentative D call TRBD1 (6 bases). This CDR3 is built from 15 residues. Germline CDR1 and CDR2: MGHRA and YSYEKL. V was clipped by 2 bases and J by 2 bases, with 9 bases between them.